Sequencing of this T cell receptor beta chain was carried out in a study of shared clonotypes between healthy human individuals. Whole-study findings and limits: It was the few donors that limited the genetic and exposure-history diversity represented. How much donors shared clonotypes was expected to be affected by sequencing depth. Sampling involved blood alone; tissue repertoires likely differ.

Worth noting for this clone: Its target is unknown.

Trimming stripped 0 bases from V and 6 bases from J, with 15 bases between. CDR1 is SGHAT and CDR2 is FQNNGV in the germline V gene. This CDR3 comprises 16 residues. The protocol was immunoSEQ multiplex PCR, while the TCRdb copy is restricted to in-frame clones and leaves out a portion. The data hold a few hundred thousand clones, with about 65% observed a single time. This chain connects TRBV11-2 to TRBJ1-5; a weak D match, TRBD1 (6 bases). The sequence came from a man in his thirties or forties in good health. The specimen was memory CD4+ T cells sorted from blood. Subset of the sample: CD45RA-negative fraction. The CDR3 loop reads CASSLDRAEGGQPQHF. The CDR3 DNA reads as TGTGCCAGCAGCTTAGATCGTGCAGAGGGGGGTCAGCCCCAGCATTTT.